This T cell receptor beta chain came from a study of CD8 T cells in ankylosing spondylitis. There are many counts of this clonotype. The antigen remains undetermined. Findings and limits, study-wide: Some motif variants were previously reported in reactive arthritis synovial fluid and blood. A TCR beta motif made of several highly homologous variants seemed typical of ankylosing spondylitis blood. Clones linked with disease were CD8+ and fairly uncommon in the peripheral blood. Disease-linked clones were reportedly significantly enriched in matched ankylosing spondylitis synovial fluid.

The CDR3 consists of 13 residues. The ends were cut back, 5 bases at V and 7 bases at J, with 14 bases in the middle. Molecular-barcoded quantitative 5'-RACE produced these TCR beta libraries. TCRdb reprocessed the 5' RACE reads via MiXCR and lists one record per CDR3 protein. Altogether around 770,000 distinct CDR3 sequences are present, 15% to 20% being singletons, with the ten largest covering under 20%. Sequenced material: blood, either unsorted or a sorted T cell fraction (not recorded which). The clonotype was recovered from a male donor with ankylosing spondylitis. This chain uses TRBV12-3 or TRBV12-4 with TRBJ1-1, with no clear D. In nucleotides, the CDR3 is TGTGCCAGCAGTCCCCAAGGACTGCGTGAAGCTTTCTTT. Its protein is CASSPQGLREAFF.